This T cell receptor (beta chain) was sequenced during a study of identical twins listed by TCRdb under 2016. Study-level background: TCR alpha and beta repertoires from monozygotic twins, unrelated adults of various ages and cord blood were deep-sequenced to test whether fetal clonotypes persist. Replicate twin experiments were performed at different times using different library preparation protocols to rule out contamination. Broader findings and caveats from the paper: Compared with coincidental sharing between unrelated individuals, out-of-frame TCR alpha sequences shared between twins showed an excess of sequences with low generation probability. A weaker excess of twin sharing was found in beta out-of-frame sequences because the signal-to-noise ratio was lowered by fewer shared sequences. Recombination models systematically underestimated out-of-frame TCR alpha sharing in monozygotic twins but agreed with sharing between unrelated individuals. Zero-insertion analyses could be partly confounded by invariant T cells such as MAIT and iNKT, although diverse VJ usage argued against such confounding for most clonotypes. Abundant cord blood beta clonotypes had fewer insertions, young adult naive repertoires showed a similar but weaker trend, and memory repertoires showed no such trend. Because the same donors could not be followed over many years, the conclusions relied on cross-sectional statistical analysis.

Of note for this clonotype: Its target antigen remains unknown. No qualities accompany the bases; no much larger clone lies one base away.

Libraries were built with 5' RACE. Sequencing was performed on an Illumina HiSeq 2000. Template switching introduced a universal primer binding site; the final cDNA contained a unique molecular identifier, enabling accurate counting of TCR cDNA molecules. Specific primers in the conserved constant-segment region were used to synthesize first-strand cDNA for TCR alpha and beta chains. To control for contamination, every cDNA library was double barcoded, receiving both a SMART-Mk sample barcode and Illumina barcodes. TruSeq adapter sequences, together with Illumina sample barcodes, were added in two successive PCR steps. TCR alpha and beta cDNA libraries were sequenced on the Illumina HiSeq platform with custom primers. As for how the authors treated the data: MiGEC processed the raw reads to extract unique molecular identifiers, while MiXCR was used to determine the CDR3 positions. Recombination models were inferred per individual with the repgenHMM and IGoR tools using an EM algorithm. Shared clonotype analysis was performed with the tcR package in R, normalizing sharing by the product of cloneset sizes. To study raw recombination free of thymic and clonal selection effects, out-of-frame nonproductive sequences were analyzed. The public reads were reanalyzed by TCRdb: fastp trimming at Q25, MiXCR alignment, in-frame beta chains only. Rows matching on CDR3 protein sequence are summarized as one entry with the most common DNA and genes. The V and J calls and clone size are TCRdb's, not the authors'. Here the sample has some 1,600,000 distinct CDR3 sequences; around 29% occur a single time. Of the sample, around 0.3% falls within the top ten clones.

All donors were healthy Caucasians. The CDR3 runs 14 residues from the cysteine to the phenylalanine. Only the CDR3 region is kept as DNA, spanning 42 bases read in frame from base 1. The germline V gene sets CDR1 to SGHDN and CDR2 to FVKESK. V gives up 1 base and J gives up 5 bases, and the segment between their germline ends measures 8 bases. The sample consisted of cord blood. This TCR was sampled from a newborn girl in good health. The sequence links TRBV14 to TRBJ1-4; the D gene remains uncertain. The CDR3 sequence is CASSQGSRNEKLFF. The nucleotides are TGTGCCAGCAGCCAAGGATCAAGGAATGAAAAACTGTTTTTT.